Listed below are T cell receptor beta chains from one sample, sequenced in a study of PD-1 blockade in classical Hodgkin lymphoma. TCRdb's copy holds only in-frame clones and misses some; the assay was immunoSEQ multiplex PCR. The table records around 17,000 clones, 83% of them present only once. The specimen comprised peripheral blood mononuclear cells (PBMCs), sampled before the fourth cycle of nivolumab. Receptors were obtained from a human donor with classical Hodgkin lymphoma. The CDR3 runs from the conserved cysteine through the conserved F or W. Each record gives: V gene, D gene, clone size, J gene, CDR3 length, CDR3 protein, CDR3 DNA. The D gene is left open where the match is weak. The size field is filled for only some rows; it gives once, few, many or a size class.

>TRBV4-2|.|.|TRBJ2-7|13
CASSLSRTYEQYF
TGTGCCAGCAGCCTTAGCAGGACCTACGAGCAGTACTTC
>TRBV2|.|.|TRBJ1-5|14
CASRGGSKNQPQHF
TGTGCCAGCAGGGGTGGGTCCAAGAATCAGCCCCAGCATTTT
>TRBV6-6|.|.|TRBJ1-2|13
CASSYGQNYGYTF
TGTGCCAGCAGTTACGGACAAAACTATGGCTACACCTTC
>TRBV5-1|.|.|TRBJ1-3|18
CASSSMGAAGEIGNTIYF
TGCGCCAGCAGCTCCATGGGAGCGGCAGGGGAGATCGGAAACACCATATATTTT
>TRBV11-3|.|.|TRBJ1-2|15
CASSFGDGANYGYTF
TGTGCCAGCAGCTTTGGGGATGGGGCTAACTATGGCTACACCTTC
>TRBV5-1|.|.|TRBJ1-6|14
CASSLGAGNSPLHF
TGCGCCAGCAGCTTGGGAGCAGGGAACTCACCCCTCCACTTT
>TRBV9|TRBD1|.|TRBJ2-7|16
CASSTSAGTAIYEQYF
TGTGCCAGCAGCACGAGTGCCGGGACAGCAATCTACGAGCAGTACTTC
>TRBV5-1|TRBD2|.|TRBJ2-5|16
CASSLATSGAGETQYF
TGCGCCAGCAGCTTGGCCACTAGCGGGGCTGGGGAGACCCAGTACTTC
>TRBV7-9|.|once|TRBJ1-4|13
CASSFSTNEKLFF
TGTGCCAGCAGCTTTTCAACTAATGAAAAACTGTTTTTT
>TRBV7-8|.|.|TRBJ2-5|14
CASSLTNGGETQYF
TGTGCCAGCAGCTTAACTAACGGTGGGGAGACCCAGTACTTC
>TRBV5-1|.|.|TRBJ2-2|14
CASSYAANTGELFF
TGCGCCAGCAGTTATGCAGCAAACACCGGGGAGCTGTTTTTT
>TRBV7-8|.|.|TRBJ1-3|13
CASGSYSGNTIYF
TGTGCCAGCGGGAGCTACTCTGGAAACACCATATATTTT
>TRBV5-1|.|.|TRBJ2-7|13
CASSFLSSYEQYF
TGCGCCAGCAGCTTTCTTAGCTCCTACGAGCAGTACTTC
>TRBV7-6|TRBD1|once|TRBJ2-7|15
CASGLAPGQDGEQYF
TGTGCCAGCGGCTTAGCACCGGGACAGGACGGCGAGCAGTACTTC
>TRBV5-1|TRBD1|once|TRBJ2-2|15
CASSWGQGNTGELFF
TGCGCCAGCAGCTGGGGACAGGGGAACACCGGGGAGCTGTTTTTT
>TRBV5-1|.|few|TRBJ1-2|13
CASSTENGQFYTF
TGCGCCAGCAGCACCGAAAACGGACAGTTCTACACCTTC
>TRBV27|.|few|TRBJ2-5|16
CASRSYTSPYQETQYF
TGTGCCAGCAGAAGCTATACTTCACCTTACCAAGAGACCCAGTACTTC
>TRBV9|.|once|TRBJ2-1|15
CASSVGGGSTNEQFF
TGTGCCAGCAGCGTAGGTGGAGGGTCCACCAATGAGCAGTTCTTC
>TRBV13|.|.|TRBJ2-7|14
CASSPSFITYEQYF
TGTGCCAGCAGTCCTAGCTTTATAACCTACGAGCAGTACTTC
>TRBV19|.|.|TRBJ2-3|13
CASSILSGDTQYF
TGTGCCAGTAGTATTTTAAGTGGAGATACGCAGTATTTT
>TRBV7-9|TRBD1|.|TRBJ1-2|18
CASSLEFGTGVGSYGYTF
TGTGCCAGCAGCTTAGAGTTCGGGACAGGGGTTGGTAGCTATGGCTACACCTTC
>TRBV28|.|.|TRBJ1-4|17
CASSLFGRFATNEKLFF
TGTGCCAGCAGTTTATTCGGCAGATTCGCAACTAATGAAAAACTGTTTTTT
>TRBV7-8|TRBD2|.|TRBJ2-5|15
CASSFFSGGQETQYF
TGTGCCAGCAGCTTTTTTTCGGGGGGCCAAGAGACCCAGTACTTC
>TRBV5-1|.|.|TRBJ1-2|13
CASSPGPSGGYTF
TGCGCCAGCAGCCCCGGGCCCTCAGGGGGCTACACCTTC
>TRBV7-8|.|once|TRBJ1-3|14
CASSLAQPGNTIYF
TGTGCCAGCAGCTTAGCGCAGCCTGGAAACACCATATATTTT
>TRBV9|.|.|TRBJ2-5|14
CASSVSSGAETQYF
TGTGCCAGCAGCGTTTCTTCGGGAGCAGAGACCCAGTACTTC
>TRBV2|.|.|TRBJ2-2|13
CASSRLEAGELFF
TGTGCCAGCAGCCGACTAGAGGCCGGGGAGCTGTTTTTT
>TRBV7-9|.|.|TRBJ2-2|14
CASSLGTNTGELFF
TGTGCCAGCAGCTTAGGGACGAACACCGGGGAGCTGTTTTTT
>TRBV6-6|.|.|TRBJ1-2|15
CASSQGLTANYGYTF
TGTGCCAGCAGCCAGGGACTCACTGCTAACTATGGCTACACCTTC
>TRBV5-1|.|.|TRBJ2-5|14
CASSGNTGQETQYF
TGCGCCAGCAGCGGTAATACGGGGCAAGAGACCCAGTACTTC
>TRBV7-2|.|.|TRBJ2-1|14
CASNLTPRLVEQFF
TGTGCCAGCAACTTAACTCCCCGGCTGGTTGAGCAGTTCTTC
>TRBV6-6|.|.|TRBJ1-2|14
CASSYLGPGGGYTF
TGTGCCAGCAGTTACCTCGGGCCTGGTGGTGGCTACACCTTC
>TRBV27|TRBD2|once|TRBJ2-1|16
CASRPTGTSSYNEQFF
TGTGCCAGCAGACCGACCGGGACTAGCTCCTACAATGAGCAGTTCTTC
>TRBV7-2|.|.|TRBJ2-7|15
CASSLASTGQFEQYF
TGTGCCAGCAGCTTAGCGTCAACAGGTCAATTCGAGCAGTACTTC
>TRBV7-9|TRBD2|.|TRBJ2-3|15
CASSFAGGNTDTQYF
TGTGCCAGCAGCTTTGCGGGGGGAAACACAGATACGCAGTATTTT
>TRBV6-5|.|once|TRBJ2-4|15
CASSSTGFAKNIQYF
TGTGCCAGCAGTTCTACGGGCTTCGCCAAAAACATTCAGTACTTC
>TRBV7-3|TRBD1|.|TRBJ2-5|16
CASSSGTGAPQETQYF
TGTGCCAGCAGCTCAGGGACAGGGGCCCCACAAGAGACCCAGTACTTC
>TRBV9|TRBD1|.|TRBJ1-2|17
CASSVARTGGRGYGYTF
TGTGCCAGCAGCGTAGCTAGGACAGGGGGCCGGGGTTATGGCTACACCTTC
>TRBV19|TRBD1|.|TRBJ1-1|14
CASSSSGGFGEAFF
TGTGCCAGTAGTAGTTCAGGGGGCTTTGGTGAAGCTTTCTTT
>TRBV7-9|.|.|TRBJ1-1|15
CASSTTGSGGTEAFF
TGTGCCAGCAGCACAACAGGTAGTGGCGGCACTGAAGCTTTCTTT
>TRBV14|.|.|TRBJ1-1|13
CASSQIRGAEAFF
TGTGCCAGCAGCCAAATTAGGGGGGCCGAGGCTTTCTTT
>TRBV5-4|.|.|TRBJ1-6|16
CASSLERGGGNSPLHF
TGTGCCAGCAGCTTAGAAAGGGGTGGGGGTAATTCACCCCTCCACTTT
>TRBV28|.|.|TRBJ2-7|10
CASYSYEQYF
TGTGCCTCCTACTCCTACGAGCAGTACTTC
>TRBV7-9|.|.|TRBJ2-3|13
CASSFGSTDTQYF
TGTGCCAGCAGCTTTGGCAGCACAGATACGCAGTATTTT
>TRBV23-1|.|.|TRBJ2-7|16
CASSQSGGRDSYEQYF
TGCGCCAGCAGTCAATCGGGGGGTAGGGACTCCTACGAGCAGTACTTC
>TRBV18|.|.|TRBJ1-6|19
CASSPKVSGKSSYNSPLHF
TGTGCCAGCTCACCGAAAGTATCTGGTAAAAGCTCCTATAATTCACCCCTCCACTTT